A single sample gave rise to the 19 T cell receptor beta chains below, sequenced in a study of cytomegalovirus exposure and HLA in healthy donors. The PCR was carried out with 60 Vbeta primers and 13 Jbeta primers. Clones were sequenced by immunoSEQ multiplex PCR, and TCRdb holds only the in-frame ones, with some missing. The table lists some 150,000 clones, roughly 82% of them singletons, with roughly 7.3% in the top ten. The specimen sequenced was PBMCs. The source of these receptors is a man younger than 45 in good health and CMV-seronegative.

V is TRBV9 and J is TRBJ1-1; 8 bases line up with TRBD1. Germline CDR1 is SGDLS and CDR2 is YYNGEE. V lost 3 bases to trimming and J lost 7 bases; unmatched junction nucleotides: 14. This CDR3 spans 16 amino acids. CDR3 coding DNA: TGTGCCAGCAGCGGATCCTTAACAGGGGGAAAGGTTGAAGCTTTCTTT. Its translation is CASSGSLTGGKVEAFF.

This clone was detected a few times. The chain's CDR3 is CASSLRRQETQYF. The CDR3 DNA follows: TGTGCCAGCAGTTTAAGGAGGCAAGAGACCCAGTACTTC. V gene TRBV27 combines with J gene TRBJ2-5; D may be TRBD2 (5 bases). This CDR3 has 13 amino acids. V lost 2 bases and J lost 2, with 6 bases in between. Germline V lookup: CDR1 MNHEY, CDR2 SMNVEV (reference sequence).

Remarks on this clone: The junction shows a germline mismatch at one end, possibly a read error. V is TRBV27 and J is TRBJ1-5, with 7 bases fitting TRBD1. Germline loops: CDR1 MNHEY, CDR2 SMNVEV (reference sequence). This CDR3 is built from 16 residues. CDR3 sequence reads: CASSLFGTVENRPQHF. The CDR3 nucleotides read TGTGCCAGCAGTTTATTCGGGACAGTAGAGAATCGGCCCCAGCATTTT.

The rearrangement uses TRBV27 and TRBJ1-5; D is undetermined. This CDR3 is 13 amino acids long. Germline V gene data show CDR1 as MNHEY and CDR2 as SMNVEV (reference sequence). The ends were cut back, 1 base at V and 5 bases at J, with 6 bases in the middle. CDR3 bases: TGTGCCAGCAGTTTATTTTGGCATCAGCCCCAGCATTTT. It translates to CASSLFWHQPQHF.

The chain uses TRBV7-6 and TRBJ1-3, with D possibly TRBD1 on 6 matching bases. Germline V gene data show CDR1 as SGHVS and CDR2 as FNYEAQ. The CDR3 consists of 14 residues. The germline V and J ends were trimmed by 5 bases and 4 bases, with 12 bases remaining between them. CDR3 bases: TGTGCCAGCAGCCTGGGCCAGGGGGGAAACACCATATATTTT. This sequence encodes CASSLGQGGNTIYF.

The rearrangement uses TRBV28 and TRBJ2-7, with TRBD2 matching 7 bases. Germline values: CDR1 MDHEN, CDR2 SYDVKM. V lost 7 bases and J lost 0; bases outside the gene matches: 12. This CDR3 spans 16 amino acids. The DNA of the CDR3 is TGTGCCAGCACCCCTTCGTGGGGCGGGAGCTCCTACGAGCAGTACTTC. Protein product: CASTPSWGGSSYEQYF.

The chain joins TRBV30 to TRBJ1-1; TRBD1 matches at 8 bases. The CDR3 runs 12 residues. Germline CDR1 is GTSNPN and CDR2 is SVGIG (reference sequence). V shed 8 bases and J 12 bases; nucleotides not matched to a gene: 14. CDR3 bases: TGTGCCCGGACGCAGGGGGCGCGGGAAACTTTCTTT. It translates to CARTQGARETFF.

This clone was seen only a few times. This sequence joins TRBV6-5 and TRBJ2-5; D is perhaps TRBD2 (5 bases). Per the germline V gene, CDR1 is MNHEY and CDR2 is SVGAGI. V was shortened by 0 bases and J by 4 bases, with 15 bases between the two germline ends. CDR3 size: 16 residues. The CDR3 sequence is CASSYSRPGRAETQYF. The CDR3 DNA reads as TGTGCCAGCAGTTACTCGAGGCCGGGAAGGGCAGAGACCCAGTACTTC.

This clone was detected once. The junction departs from germline at one end; a sequencing error may be responsible. The chain has TRBV6-1 and TRBJ2-4, with 7 bases lining up with TRBD1. Germline CDR1 MNHNS, CDR2 SASEGT. CDR3 size: 15 residues. The CDR3 spells CASSDRQGTKNSQYF. CDR3 in DNA: TGTGCCAGCAGTGATCGACAGGGAACCAAAAACAGTCAGTACTTC.

The DNA for the CDR3 is TGCGCCAGCAGCTTGGAAGCGGGAGGGGGCACAGATACGCAGTATTTT. Its protein product is CASSLEAGGGTDTQYF. The V and J genes are TRBV5-1 and TRBJ2-3; 10 bases fit TRBD2. The trim removed 0 bases at V and 1 base at J, leaving 2 bases unmatched. The CDR3 extends over 16 amino acids. CDR1 and CDR2 (germline): SGHRS, YFSETQ.

This clone has just one count. The CDR3 spells CASSLVGGGSSYEQYF. The CDR3, as DNA: TGTGCCAGCAGCTTAGTGGGTGGGGGGTCCTCCTACGAGCAGTACTTC. The rearrangement links TRBV7-8 to TRBJ2-5; possible D gene TRBD2, 6 bases. TRBJ2-7 explains the end of the DNA better; the J call may be wrong. Per the germline V gene, CDR1 is SGHVS and CDR2 is FQNEAQ. CDR3 length: 16 amino acids.

The rearrangement joins TRBV28 to TRBJ1-2, with 9 bases aligning to TRBD1. Trimming at V came to 4 bases and at J to 8 bases, leaving 5 bases not matched to a gene. Germline V lookup: CDR1 MDHEN, CDR2 SYDVKM. This CDR3 is 13 amino acids long. The CDR3, as DNA: TGTGCCAGCAGTTCACAGGGGGCGCTGGGCTACACCTTC. Amino acid sequence: CASSSQGALGYTF.

V and J are TRBV11-3 and TRBJ2-7, with TRBD1 identical over 8 bases. Germline loops: CDR1 SGHNT, CDR2 YENEEA. The CDR3 runs 13 residues. V was pared by 1 base and J by 5 bases, with 1 base of the junction left unmatched. The CDR3 DNA sequence: TGTGCCAGCAGCTTAGCACAGGGGGACGAGCAGTACTTC. Its translation: CASSLAQGDEQYF.

The CDR3 bases are TGTGCCAGTAGGTTCTTTGGAGGCACTGAAGCTTTCTTT. Its protein product is CASRFFGGTEAFF. This chain links TRBV19 with TRBJ1-1; D call uncertain. The CDR3 has 13 residues. Trimming removed 6 bases from V and 4 bases from J, with 12 bases in between. Germline V gene lookup returns CDR1 LNHDA and CDR2 SQIVND (reference sequence).

CDR3 DNA sequence: TGTGCCAGCACCAAGTGGTCAGGGGGCTCTGGCTACACCTTC. Protein: CASTKWSGGSGYTF. This chain uses TRBV28 with TRBJ1-2, with TRBD1 matching over 8 bases. Germline assignment: CDR1 MDHEN and CDR2 SYDVKM. The V segment lost 7 bases and the J segment 7 bases; nucleotides outside the gene matches: 11. This CDR3 region has 14 residues.

This clone was recorded a few times. This chain links TRBV6-1 with TRBJ1-5; D is perhaps TRBD1 (5 bases). The CDR3 is made up of 13 amino acids. Trimming stripped 6 bases from V and 3 bases from J, with 9 bases between. Germline lookup yields CDR1 MNHNS and CDR2 SASEGT. Here the CDR3 DNA reads TGTGCCAGCAGCCAGACAGACAATCAGCCCCAGCATTTT. This codes for CASSQTDNQPQHF.

The J gene is TRBJ2-1, the V gene TRBV2; 10 bases map to TRBD2. V lost 5 bases to trimming and J lost 4 bases; unmatched junction nucleotides: 5. Germline V gene data show CDR1 as SNHLY and CDR2 as FYNNEI. This CDR3 comprises 15 residues. The CDR3 here is CASSNGAGGYNEQFF. CDR3 bases: TGTGCCAGCAGTAACGGAGCGGGAGGGTACAATGAGCAGTTCTTC.

Regarding this clone: Its ends do not fully match the called genes, so a read error is possible. This chain joins TRBV7-9 and TRBJ2-1; no reliable D call. This CDR3 is built from 12 residues. Germline-derived CDR1 and CDR2 are SEHNR and FQNEAQ (reference sequence). The CDR3 DNA follows: TGTTCCAGCAGCGACTTAAAGGATGAGCAGTTCTTC. Protein product: CSSSDLKDEQFF.

The chain joins TRBV5-1 to TRBJ2-7; D is unclear. Trimming cost V 1 base and J 6 bases, with 14 bases left between them. Looked up from germline, CDR1 is SGHRS and CDR2 is YFSETQ. The CDR3 sequence is 14 residues long. In DNA, the CDR3 is TGCGCCAGCAGCTTGCAAAAACTCCCTGGCGAGCAGTACTTC. Protein: CASSLQKLPGEQYF. The full variable domain, in which reference TRBV5-1 and TRBJ2-7 provide the parts outside the CDR3, is KAGVTQTPRYLIKTRGQQVTLSCSPISGHRSVSWYQQTPGQGLQFLFEYFSETQRNKGNFPGRFSGRQFSNSRSEMNVSTLELGDSALYLCASSLQKLPGEQYFGPGTRLTVT.